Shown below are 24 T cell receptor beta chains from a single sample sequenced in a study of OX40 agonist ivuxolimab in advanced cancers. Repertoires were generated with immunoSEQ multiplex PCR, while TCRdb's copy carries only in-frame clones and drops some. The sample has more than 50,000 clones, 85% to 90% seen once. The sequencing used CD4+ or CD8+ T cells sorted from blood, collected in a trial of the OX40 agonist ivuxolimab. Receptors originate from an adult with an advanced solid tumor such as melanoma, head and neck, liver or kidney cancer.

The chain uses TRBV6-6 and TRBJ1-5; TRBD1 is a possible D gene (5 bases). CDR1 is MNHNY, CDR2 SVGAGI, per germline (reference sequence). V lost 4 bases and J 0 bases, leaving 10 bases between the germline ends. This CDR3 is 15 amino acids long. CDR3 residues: CASSLGANSNQPQHF. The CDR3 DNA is TGTGCCAGCAGTTTAGGGGCCAATAGCAATCAGCCCCAGCATTTT.

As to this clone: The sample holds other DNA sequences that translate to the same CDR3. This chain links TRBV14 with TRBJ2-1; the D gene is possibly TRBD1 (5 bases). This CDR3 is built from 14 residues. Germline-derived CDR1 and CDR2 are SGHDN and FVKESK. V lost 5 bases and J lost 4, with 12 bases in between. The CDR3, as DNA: TGTGCCAGCAGCGGACAAGGGATTTACAATGAGCAGTTCTTC. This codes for CASSGQGIYNEQFF.

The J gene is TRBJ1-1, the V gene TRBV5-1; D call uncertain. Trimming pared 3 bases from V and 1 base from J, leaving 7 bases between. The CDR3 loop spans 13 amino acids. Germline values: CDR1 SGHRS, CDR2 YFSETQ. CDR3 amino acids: CASSSQENTEAFF. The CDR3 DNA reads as TGCGCCAGCAGCTCACAAGAGAACACTGAAGCTTTCTTT.

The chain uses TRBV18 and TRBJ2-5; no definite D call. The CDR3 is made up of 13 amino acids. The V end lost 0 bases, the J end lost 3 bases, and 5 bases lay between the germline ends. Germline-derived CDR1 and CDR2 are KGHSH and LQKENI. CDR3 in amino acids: CASSPPPKETQYF. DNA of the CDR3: TGTGCCAGCTCACCACCTCCAAAAGAGACCCAGTACTTC.

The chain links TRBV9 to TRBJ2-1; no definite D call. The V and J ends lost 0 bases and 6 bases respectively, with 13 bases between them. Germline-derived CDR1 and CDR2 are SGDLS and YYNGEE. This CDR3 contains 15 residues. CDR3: CASSVEASAGNEQFF. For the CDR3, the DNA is TGTGCCAGCAGCGTAGAAGCATCCGCAGGCAATGAGCAGTTCTTC.

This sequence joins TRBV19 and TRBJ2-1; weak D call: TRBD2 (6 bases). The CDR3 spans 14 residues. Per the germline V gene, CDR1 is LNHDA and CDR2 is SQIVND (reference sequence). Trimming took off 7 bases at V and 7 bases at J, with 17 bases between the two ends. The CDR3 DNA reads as TGTGCCAGTAATCTAGGACTAACTGAGAATGAGCAGTTCTTC. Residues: CASNLGLTENEQFF.

The CDR3 here is CASSHSGTGKTYEQYF. The DNA of the CDR3 is TGTGCCAGCAGTCATTCCGGGACAGGGAAGACCTACGAGCAGTACTTC. The J gene is TRBJ2-7, the V gene TRBV28; 9 bases align to TRBD1. Germline CDR1 and CDR2: MDHEN and SYDVKM. The V and J ends lost 5 bases and 2 bases, in that order; junction bases with no gene match: 10. There are 16 residues in the CDR3.

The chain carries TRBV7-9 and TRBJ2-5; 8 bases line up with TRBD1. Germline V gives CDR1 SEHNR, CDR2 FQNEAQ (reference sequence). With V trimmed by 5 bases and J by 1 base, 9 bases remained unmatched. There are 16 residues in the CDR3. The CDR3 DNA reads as TGTGCCAGCAGCCTATCGGGACAGGCCACCCAAGAGACCCAGTACTTC. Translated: CASSLSGQATQETQYF.

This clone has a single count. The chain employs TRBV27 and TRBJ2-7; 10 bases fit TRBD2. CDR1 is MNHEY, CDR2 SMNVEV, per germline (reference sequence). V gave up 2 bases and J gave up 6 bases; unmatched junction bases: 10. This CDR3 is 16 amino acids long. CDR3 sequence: CASSLRSPIAGGEQYF. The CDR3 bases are TGTGCCAGCAGTTTACGATCCCCAATAGCGGGAGGCGAGCAGTACTTC.

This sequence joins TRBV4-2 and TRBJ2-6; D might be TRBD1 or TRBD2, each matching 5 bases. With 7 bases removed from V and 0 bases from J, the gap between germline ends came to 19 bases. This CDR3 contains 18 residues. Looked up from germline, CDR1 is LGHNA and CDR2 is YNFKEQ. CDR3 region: CASTETRTSVSGANVLTF. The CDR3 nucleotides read TGTGCCAGCACCGAAACTAGGACATCGGTCTCTGGGGCCAACGTCCTGACTTTC.

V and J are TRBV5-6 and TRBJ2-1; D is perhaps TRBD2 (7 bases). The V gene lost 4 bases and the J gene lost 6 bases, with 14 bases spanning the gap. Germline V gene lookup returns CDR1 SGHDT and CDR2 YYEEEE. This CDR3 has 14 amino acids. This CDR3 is CASSGGLAVNEQFF. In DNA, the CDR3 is TGTGCCAGCAGCGGGGGCCTAGCGGTCAATGAGCAGTTCTTC.

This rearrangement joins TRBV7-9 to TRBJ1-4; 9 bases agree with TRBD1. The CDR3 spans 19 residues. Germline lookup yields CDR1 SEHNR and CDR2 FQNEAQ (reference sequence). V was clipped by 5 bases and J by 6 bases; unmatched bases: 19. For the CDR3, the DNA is TGTGCCAGCAGCCTGACACAACAGGGGGCGACCGCGGTTTATGAAAAACTGTTTTTT. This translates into CASSLTQQGATAVYEKLFF.

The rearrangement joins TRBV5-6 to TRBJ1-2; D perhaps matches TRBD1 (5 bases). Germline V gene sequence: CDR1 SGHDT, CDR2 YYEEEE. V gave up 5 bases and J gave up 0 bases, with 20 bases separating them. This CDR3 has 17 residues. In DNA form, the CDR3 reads TGTGCCAGCAGATCACCACCCCGGGACGCCGCTAACTATGGCTACACCTTC. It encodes CASRSPPRDAANYGYTF.

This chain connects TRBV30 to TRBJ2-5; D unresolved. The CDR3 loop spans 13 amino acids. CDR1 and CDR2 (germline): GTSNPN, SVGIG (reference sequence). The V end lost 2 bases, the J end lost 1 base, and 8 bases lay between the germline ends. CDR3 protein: CAWSSWGQETQYF. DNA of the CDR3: TGTGCCTGGAGTTCGTGGGGCCAAGAGACCCAGTACTTC.

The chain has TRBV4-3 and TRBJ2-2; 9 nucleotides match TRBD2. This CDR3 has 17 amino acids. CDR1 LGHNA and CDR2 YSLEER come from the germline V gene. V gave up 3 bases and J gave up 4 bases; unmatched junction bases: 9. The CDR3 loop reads CASSHPRTSDGTGELFF. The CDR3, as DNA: TGCGCCAGCAGCCACCCCCGGACTAGCGACGGCACCGGGGAGCTGTTTTTT.

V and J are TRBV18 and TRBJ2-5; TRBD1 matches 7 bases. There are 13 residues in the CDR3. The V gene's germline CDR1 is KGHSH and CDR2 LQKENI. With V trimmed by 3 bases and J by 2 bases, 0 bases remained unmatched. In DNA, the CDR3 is TGTGCCAGCTCACCGGGACAGCAAGAGACCCAGTACTTC. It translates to CASSPGQQETQYF.

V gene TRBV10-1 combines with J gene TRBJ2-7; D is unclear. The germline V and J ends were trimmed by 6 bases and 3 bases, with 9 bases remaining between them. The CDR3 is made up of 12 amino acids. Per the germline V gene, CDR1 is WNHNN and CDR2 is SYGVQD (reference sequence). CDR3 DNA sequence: TGCGCCAGCAGCGACCCCAACTACGAGCAGTACTTC. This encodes CASSDPNYEQYF.

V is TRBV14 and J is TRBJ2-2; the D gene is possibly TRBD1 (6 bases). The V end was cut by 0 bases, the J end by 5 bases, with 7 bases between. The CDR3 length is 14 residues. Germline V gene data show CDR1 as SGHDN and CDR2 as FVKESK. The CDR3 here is CASSQERGTGELFF. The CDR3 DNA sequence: TGTGCCAGCAGCCAAGAAAGGGGGACCGGGGAGCTGTTTTTT.

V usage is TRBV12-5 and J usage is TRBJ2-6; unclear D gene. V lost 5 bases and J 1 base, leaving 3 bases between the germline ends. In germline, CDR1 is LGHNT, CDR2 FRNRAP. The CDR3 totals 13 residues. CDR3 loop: CASGESGANVLTF. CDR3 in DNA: TGTGCTAGTGGTGAATCTGGGGCCAACGTCCTGACTTTC.

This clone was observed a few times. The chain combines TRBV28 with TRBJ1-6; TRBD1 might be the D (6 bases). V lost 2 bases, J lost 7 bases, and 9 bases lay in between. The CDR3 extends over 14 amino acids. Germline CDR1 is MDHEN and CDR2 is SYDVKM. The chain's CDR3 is CASSLTGTNSPLHF. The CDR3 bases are TGTGCCAGCAGTTTAACAGGGACGAATTCACCCCTCCACTTT.

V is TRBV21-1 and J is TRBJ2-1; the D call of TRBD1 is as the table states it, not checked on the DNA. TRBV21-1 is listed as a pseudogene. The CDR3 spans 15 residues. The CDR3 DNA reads TGTGCCACCTCCACAGGGGGATCTCTGTACAATGAGCAGTTCTTC. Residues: CATSTGGSLYNEQFF.

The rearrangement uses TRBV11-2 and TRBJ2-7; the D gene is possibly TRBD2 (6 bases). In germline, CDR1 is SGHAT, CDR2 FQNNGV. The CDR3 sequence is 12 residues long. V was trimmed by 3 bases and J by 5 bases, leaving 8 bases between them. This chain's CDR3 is CASSFGGDEQYF. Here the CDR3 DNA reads TGTGCCAGCAGCTTTGGAGGGGACGAGCAGTACTTC.

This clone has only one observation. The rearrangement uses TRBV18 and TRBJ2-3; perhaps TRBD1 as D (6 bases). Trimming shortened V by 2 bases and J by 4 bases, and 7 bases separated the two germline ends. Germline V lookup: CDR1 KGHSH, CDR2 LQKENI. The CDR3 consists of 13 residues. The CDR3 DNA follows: TGTGCCAGCTCACCAAAGGGGGCAGATACGCAGTATTTT. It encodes CASSPKGADTQYF.

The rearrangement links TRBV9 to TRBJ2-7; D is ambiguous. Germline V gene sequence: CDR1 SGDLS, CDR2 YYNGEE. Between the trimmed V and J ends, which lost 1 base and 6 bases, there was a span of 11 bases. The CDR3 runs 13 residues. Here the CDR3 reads CASSVTPPSEQYF. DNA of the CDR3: TGTGCCAGCAGCGTAACACCGCCTTCCGAGCAGTACTTC. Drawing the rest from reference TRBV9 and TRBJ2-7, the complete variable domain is DSGVTQTPKHLITATGQRVTLRCSPRSGDLSVYWYQQSLDQGLQFLIQYYNGEERAKGNILERFSAQQFPDLHSELNLSSLELGDSALYFCASSVTPPSEQYFGPGTRLTVT.